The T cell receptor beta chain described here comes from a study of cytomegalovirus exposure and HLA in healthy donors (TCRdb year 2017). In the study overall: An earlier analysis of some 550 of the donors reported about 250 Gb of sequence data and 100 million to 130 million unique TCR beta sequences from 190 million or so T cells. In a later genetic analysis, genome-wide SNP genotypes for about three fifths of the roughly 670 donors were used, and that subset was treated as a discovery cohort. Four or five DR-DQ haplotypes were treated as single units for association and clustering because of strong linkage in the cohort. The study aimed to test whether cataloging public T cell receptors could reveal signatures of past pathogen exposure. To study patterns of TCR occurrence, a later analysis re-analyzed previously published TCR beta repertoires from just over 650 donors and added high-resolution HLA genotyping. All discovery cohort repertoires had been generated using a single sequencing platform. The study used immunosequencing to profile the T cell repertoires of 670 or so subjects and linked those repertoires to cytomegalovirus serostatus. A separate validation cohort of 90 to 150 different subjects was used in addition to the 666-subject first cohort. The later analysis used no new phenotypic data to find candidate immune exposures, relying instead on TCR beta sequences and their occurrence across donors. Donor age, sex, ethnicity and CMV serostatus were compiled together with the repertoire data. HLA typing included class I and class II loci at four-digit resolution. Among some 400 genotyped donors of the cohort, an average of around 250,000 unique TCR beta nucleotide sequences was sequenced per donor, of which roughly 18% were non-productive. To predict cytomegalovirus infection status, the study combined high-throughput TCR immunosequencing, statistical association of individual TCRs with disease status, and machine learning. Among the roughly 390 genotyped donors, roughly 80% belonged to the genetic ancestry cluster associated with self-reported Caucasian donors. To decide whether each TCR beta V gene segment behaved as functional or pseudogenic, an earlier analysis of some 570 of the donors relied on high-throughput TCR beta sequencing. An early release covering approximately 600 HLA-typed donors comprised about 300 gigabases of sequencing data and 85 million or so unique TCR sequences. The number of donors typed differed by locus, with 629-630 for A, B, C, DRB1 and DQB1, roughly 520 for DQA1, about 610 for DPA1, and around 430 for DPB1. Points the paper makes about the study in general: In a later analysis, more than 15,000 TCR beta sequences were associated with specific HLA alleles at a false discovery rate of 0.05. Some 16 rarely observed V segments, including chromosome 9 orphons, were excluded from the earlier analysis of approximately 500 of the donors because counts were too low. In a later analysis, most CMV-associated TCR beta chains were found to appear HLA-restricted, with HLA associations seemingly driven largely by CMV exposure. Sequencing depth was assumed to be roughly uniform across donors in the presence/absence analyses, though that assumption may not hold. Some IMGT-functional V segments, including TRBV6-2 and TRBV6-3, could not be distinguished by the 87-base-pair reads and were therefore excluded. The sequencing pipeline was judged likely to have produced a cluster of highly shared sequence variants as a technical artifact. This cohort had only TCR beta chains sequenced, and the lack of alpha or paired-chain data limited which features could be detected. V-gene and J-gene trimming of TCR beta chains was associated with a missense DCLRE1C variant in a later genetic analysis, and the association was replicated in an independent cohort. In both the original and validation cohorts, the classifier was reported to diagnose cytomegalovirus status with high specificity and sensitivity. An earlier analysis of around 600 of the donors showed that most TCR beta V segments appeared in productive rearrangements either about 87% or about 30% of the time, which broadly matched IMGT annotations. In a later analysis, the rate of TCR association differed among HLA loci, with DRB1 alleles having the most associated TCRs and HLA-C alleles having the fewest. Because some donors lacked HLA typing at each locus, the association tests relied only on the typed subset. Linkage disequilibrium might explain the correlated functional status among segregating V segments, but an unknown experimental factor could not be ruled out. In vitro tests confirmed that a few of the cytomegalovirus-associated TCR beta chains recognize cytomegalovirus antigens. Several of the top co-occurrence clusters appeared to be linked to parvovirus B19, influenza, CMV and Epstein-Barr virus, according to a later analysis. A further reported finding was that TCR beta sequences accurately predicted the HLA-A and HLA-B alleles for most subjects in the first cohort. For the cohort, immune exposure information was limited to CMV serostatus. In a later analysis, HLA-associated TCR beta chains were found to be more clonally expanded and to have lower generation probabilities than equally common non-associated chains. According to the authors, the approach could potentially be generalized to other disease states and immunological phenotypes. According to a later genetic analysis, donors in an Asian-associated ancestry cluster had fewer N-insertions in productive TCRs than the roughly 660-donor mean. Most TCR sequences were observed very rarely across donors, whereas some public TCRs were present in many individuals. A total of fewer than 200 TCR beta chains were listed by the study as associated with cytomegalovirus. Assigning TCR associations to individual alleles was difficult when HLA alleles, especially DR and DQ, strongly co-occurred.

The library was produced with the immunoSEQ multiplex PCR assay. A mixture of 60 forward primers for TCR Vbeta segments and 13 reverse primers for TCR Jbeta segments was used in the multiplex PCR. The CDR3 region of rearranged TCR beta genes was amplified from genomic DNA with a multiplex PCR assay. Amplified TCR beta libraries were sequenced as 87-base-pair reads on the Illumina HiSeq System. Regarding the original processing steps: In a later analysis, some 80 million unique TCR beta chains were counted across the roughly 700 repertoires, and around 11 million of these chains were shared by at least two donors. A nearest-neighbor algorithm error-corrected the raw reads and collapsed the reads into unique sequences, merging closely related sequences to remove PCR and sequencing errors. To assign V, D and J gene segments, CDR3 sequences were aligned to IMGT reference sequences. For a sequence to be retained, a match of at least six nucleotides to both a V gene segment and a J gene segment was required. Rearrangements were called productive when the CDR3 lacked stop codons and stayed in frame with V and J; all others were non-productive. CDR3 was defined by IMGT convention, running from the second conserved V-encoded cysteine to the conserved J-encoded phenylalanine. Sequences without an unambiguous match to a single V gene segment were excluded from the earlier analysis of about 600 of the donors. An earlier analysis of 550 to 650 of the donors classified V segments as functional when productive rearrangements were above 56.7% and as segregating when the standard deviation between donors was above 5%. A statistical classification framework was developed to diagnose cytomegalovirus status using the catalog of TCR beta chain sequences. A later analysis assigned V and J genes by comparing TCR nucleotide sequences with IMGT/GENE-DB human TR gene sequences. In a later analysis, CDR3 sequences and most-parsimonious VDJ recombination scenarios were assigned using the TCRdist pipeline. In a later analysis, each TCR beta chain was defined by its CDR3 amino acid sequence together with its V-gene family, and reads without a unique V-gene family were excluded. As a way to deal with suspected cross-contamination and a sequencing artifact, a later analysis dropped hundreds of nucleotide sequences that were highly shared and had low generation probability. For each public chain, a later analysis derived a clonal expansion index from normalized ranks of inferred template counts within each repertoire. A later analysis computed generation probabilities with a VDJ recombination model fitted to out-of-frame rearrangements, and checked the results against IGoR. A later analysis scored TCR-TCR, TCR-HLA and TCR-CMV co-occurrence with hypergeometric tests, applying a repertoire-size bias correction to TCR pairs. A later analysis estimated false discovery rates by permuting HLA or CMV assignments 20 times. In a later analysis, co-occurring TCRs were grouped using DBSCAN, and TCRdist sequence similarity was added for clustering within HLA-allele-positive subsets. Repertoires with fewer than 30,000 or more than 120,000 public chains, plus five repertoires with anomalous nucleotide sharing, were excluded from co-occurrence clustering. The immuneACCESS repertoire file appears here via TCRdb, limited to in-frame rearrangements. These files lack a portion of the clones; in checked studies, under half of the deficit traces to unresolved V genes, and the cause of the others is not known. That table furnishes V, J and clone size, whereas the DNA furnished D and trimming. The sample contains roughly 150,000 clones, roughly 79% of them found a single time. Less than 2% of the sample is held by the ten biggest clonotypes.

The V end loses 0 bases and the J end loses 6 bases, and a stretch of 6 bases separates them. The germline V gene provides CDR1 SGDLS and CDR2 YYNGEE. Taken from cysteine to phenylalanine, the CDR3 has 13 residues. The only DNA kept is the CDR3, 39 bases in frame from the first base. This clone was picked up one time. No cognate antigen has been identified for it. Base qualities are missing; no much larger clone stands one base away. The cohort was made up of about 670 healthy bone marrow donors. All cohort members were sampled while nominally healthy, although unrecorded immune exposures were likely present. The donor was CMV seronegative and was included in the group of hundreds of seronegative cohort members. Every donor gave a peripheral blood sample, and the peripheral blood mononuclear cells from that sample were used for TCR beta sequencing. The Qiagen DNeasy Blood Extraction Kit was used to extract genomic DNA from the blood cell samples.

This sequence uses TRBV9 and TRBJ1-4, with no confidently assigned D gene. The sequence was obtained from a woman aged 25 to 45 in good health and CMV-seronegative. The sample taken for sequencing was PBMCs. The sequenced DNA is TGTGCCAGCAGCGTAGGCGGCGATGAAAAACTGTTTTTT. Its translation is CASSVGGDEKLFF.